This TCR beta chain was identified during a study of shared clonotypes between healthy human individuals (dated by TCRdb to 2019 to 2021). Turning to the overall study: The cohort comprised a couple of women and three men aged 18 to 49 years. To estimate repertoire size and how much clonotypes are shared between individuals, the study performed deep sequencing of blood TCR repertoires from roughly five healthy adults. Leukapheresis yielded between about 0.9 and 8.9 billion PBMCs per donor. Libraries were prepared and TCR repertoires were sequenced by different laboratories using diverse techniques, in order to increase sequencing depth and limit assay-specific biases.

Per the germline V gene, SGDLS is the CDR1 and YYNGEE is the CDR2. The CDR3, from cysteine to phenylalanine, totals 17 residues. The kept DNA is CDR3 alone, 51 bases in frame from the first base. Between the V and J ends, shortened by 3 bases and 3 bases respectively, the junction contains 19 bases. TCR CDR3 regions were amplified from genomic DNA by multiplex PCR using the deep immunoSEQ assay. For each cell subset, the extracted genomic DNA was distributed evenly across all wells of several immunoSEQ 96-well plates, and each plate served as one replicate. For unsorted PBMC, each replicate PCR was loaded with approximately 320 ng genomic DNA, equivalent to 25,000 to 35,000 T cell genomes. Unsorted PBMC genomic DNA was sequenced across ten immunoSEQ deep assay plates. The purified libraries were quantified using a Qubit 3.0 fluorometer, sized with a Bioanalyzer 2100, and then quantified again using the KAPA Library Quantification kit. Every immunoSEQ 96-well plate was sequenced on a dedicated single-read 150-cycle Illumina NextSeq 550 flow cell. The authors' pipeline ran thus. Because only junctional sequences without quality scores were contained in the immunoSEQ output, filtering matching that applied to full-length reads could not be performed. To assign V/J genes and CDR3, sequences were annotated using PyIR, a Python wrapper for IgBLAST v1.9, with IMGT germline references. Reads were removed for weak V/J assignments (E-value above 1e-6), missing CDR3, stop codons, out-of-frame junctions, or ambiguous translated residues. V3J clonotypes were defined by identical inferred V gene, J gene, and CDR3 amino acid sequence. The percentage overlap between two repertoires was calculated by dividing the number of shared unique clonotypes by the size of the smaller repertoire. RTK rarefaction, the Chao1 estimator, and Recon v2.1 estimates of unobserved clonotypes were used to assess repertoire richness. In TCRdb, the immuneACCESS table is reduced to in-frame sequences with V and J assigned. These tables do not hold every clone; where another copy was compared, an unresolved V gene accounts for under half, and the others remain unexplained. V and J calls and clone size come straight from that table; D and trimming were deduced from the DNA. The sample table contains 450,000 to 600,000 clones; only one count was recorded for approximately 79% of them. Clones ranked in the top ten supply 10% to 15% of the sample.

A note on this clone: Its antigen remains unidentified. Base qualities are not at hand, and no much larger clone is one base apart.

Donors were healthy HIV-negative adults with no recently reported acute infections or vaccinations. Every donor was a Caucasian adult living in Nashville, Tennessee, USA. For unsorted samples, some 90 million PBMCs were counted and genomic DNA was extracted with the QIAamp DNA Blood Mini kit. After blood collection by leukapheresis, PBMCs were isolated using Ficoll-Histopaque density gradient centrifugation and then cryopreserved in the vapor phase of liquid nitrogen. General conclusions and limits of the study: Pairwise subsampling led to the expectation that sequencing depth would affect the degree of clonotype sharing among donors. Because the study included a small number of donors, the genetic and exposure-history diversity represented was limited. Sampling was restricted to blood, and TCR repertoires in tissue are likely to differ from TCR repertoires in blood.

The sequence was collected from a woman in her forties in good health. Some clones in this sample may be carry-over from other donors' samples. Sequencing was carried out using PBMCs. The chain is encoded by TRBV9 joined to TRBJ2-1; TRBD2 is a weak D gene call, 5 bases matching. The DNA reads as follows: TGTGCCAGCAGCGGCCGCCCTGGGGAGCCGGACTACAATGAGCAGTTCTTC. Its amino acids are CASSGRPGEPDYNEQFF. Where the CDR3 stops, the reference TRBV9 and TRBJ2-1 genes take over; the full variable domain is DSGVTQTPKHLITATGQRVTLRCSPRSGDLSVYWYQQSLDQGLQFLIQYYNGEERAKGNILERFSAQQFPDLHSELNLSSLELGDSALYFCASSGRPGEPDYNEQFFGPGTRLTVL.